A selection of T cell receptor beta chains follows, all from one sample in a study of blood T cell repertoires in COVID-19. Profiled with immunoSEQ multiplex PCR; TCRdb holds only in-frame clones, not every one. This sample has 100,000 to 150,000 clones, with about 85% found just once. The material sequenced was peripheral blood. Every receptor here comes from a man between 60 and 75 years old with acute or convalescent COVID-19. Each CDR3 is given with its conserved first and last residue. Each record gives: V gene, J gene, D gene, clone size, CDR3 protein, CDR3 DNA. The D gene is left open where the match is weak. Some rows mark clone size as missing; the rest say once, few, many or name a class of expanded clone.

TRBV27	TRBJ2-7	.	few	CASSFGQGPYEQYF	TGTGCCAGCAGTTTTGGTCAGGGCCCCTACGAGCAGTACTTC
TRBV9	TRBJ2-1	.	.	CASSVALTVEQFF	TGTGCCAGCAGCGTAGCTCTAACTGTTGAGCAGTTCTTC
TRBV2	TRBJ1-2	.	.	CASSVERLNYGYTF	TGTGCCAGCAGTGTAGAACGGTTAAACTATGGCTACACCTTC
TRBV7-9	TRBJ2-7	.	few	CASSPEGEQYF	TGTGCCAGCAGTCCAGAGGGCGAGCAGTACTTC
TRBV12-3/TRBV12-4	TRBJ1-5	TRBD1	.	CASRDRAGQPQHF	TGTGCCAGCAGGGACAGGGCGGGTCAGCCCCAGCATTTT
TRBV28	TRBJ2-1	TRBD2	.	CASIGSGRVNEQFF	TGTGCCAGCATAGGGAGCGGGAGAGTGAATGAGCAGTTCTTC
TRBV6-5	TRBJ2-7	.	.	CASTEVLSYEQYF	TGTGCCAGCACCGAGGTCCTCTCCTACGAGCAGTACTTC
TRBV10-1	TRBJ2-7	TRBD1	few	CASRRTGNDEQYF	TGCGCCAGCAGAAGGACAGGGAACGACGAGCAGTACTTC
TRBV30	TRBJ2-7	TRBD1	.	CAWSDPLQGARTYEQYF	TGTGCCTGGAGTGACCCCTTACAGGGGGCTCGGACCTACGAGCAGTACTTC
TRBV24-1	TRBJ1-4	TRBD1	.	CATSDPGQAGEKLFF	TGTGCCACCAGTGACCCGGGACAGGCGGGGGAAAAACTGTTTTTT
TRBV6-5	TRBJ2-6	.	.	CASSYSLASGANVLTF	TGTGCCAGCAGTTACTCCCTCGCGTCGGGGGCCAACGTCCTGACTTTC
TRBV18	TRBJ2-7	.	.	CASSPSLSYEQYF	TGTGCCAGCTCACCAAGCCTCTCCTACGAGCAGTACTTC
TRBV5-8	TRBJ2-1	TRBD2	many	CASSWGGSYEQFF	TGTGCCAGCAGCTGGGGCGGGAGCTATGAGCAGTTCTTC
TRBV19	TRBJ1-5	.	.	CASSIPGRNQPQHF	TGTGCCAGTAGTATCCCAGGGCGCAATCAGCCCCAGCATTTT
TRBV7-2	TRBJ2-2	TRBD2	.	CASSLRLAVPGELFF	TGTGCCAGCAGCTTAAGACTAGCTGTTCCCGGGGAGCTGTTTTTT
TRBV9	TRBJ2-3	.	.	CASSVTISTDTQYF	TGTGCCAGCAGCGTGACAATCAGCACAGATACGCAGTATTTT
TRBV6-5	TRBJ2-2	TRBD2	.	CASRGLVRAGELFF	TGTGCCAGCAGAGGACTAGTTAGGGCCGGGGAGCTGTTTTTT
TRBV6-5	TRBJ1-2	.	.	CATRGGTTSGYTF	TGTGCCACCAGGGGTGGGACAACCTCGGGCTACACCTTC
TRBV29-1	TRBJ1-2	.	once	CSVERDIAGYTF	TGCAGCGTTGAAAGGGACATCGCTGGCTACACCTTC
TRBV7-3	TRBJ2-3	.	.	CASSLTGPASTDTQYF	TGTGCCAGCAGCTTAACGGGGCCAGCTAGCACAGATACGCAGTATTTT
TRBV6-2/TRBV6-3	TRBJ2-2	TRBD1	.	CASSYSFGQGGTGELFF	TGTGCCAGCAGTTACTCGTTTGGACAGGGGGGTACCGGGGAGCTGTTTTTT
TRBV5-1	TRBJ2-7	TRBD2	.	CASAPLGREGYEQYF	TGCGCCAGCGCGCCCCTCGGGCGGGAGGGCTACGAGCAGTACTTC
TRBV6-1	TRBJ2-4	TRBD2	.	CASSDLAGVAKNIQYF	TGTGCCAGCAGTGACCTAGCGGGAGTAGCCAAAAACATTCAGTACTTC
TRBV2	TRBJ2-7	.	.	CASRDYVHYEQYF	TGTGCCAGCAGGGACTATGTCCACTACGAGCAGTACTTC
TRBV28	TRBJ1-2	TRBD1	.	CASSPGQGYGYTF	TGTGCCAGCAGTCCCGGACAGGGGTATGGCTACACCTTC
TRBV28	TRBJ1-1	.	.	CASSPGITSEAFF	TGTGCCAGCAGCCCCGGGATTACCTCCGAAGCTTTCTTT
TRBV7-9	TRBJ2-4	.	.	CASSLADAGLAKNIQYF	TGTGCCAGCAGCTTAGCGGATGCAGGGTTAGCCAAAAACATTCAGTACTTC
TRBV30	TRBJ2-1	TRBD2	few	CASGLAGANEQFF	TGTGCCTCAGGACTAGCGGGAGCTAATGAGCAGTTCTTC
TRBV3-1/TRBV3-2	TRBJ1-1	.	.	CASSSLGLEAFF	TGTGCCAGCAGCTCACTGGGACTTGAGGCTTTCTTT
TRBV5-1	TRBJ1-2	TRBD1	.	CASSLDRDRGHYTF	TGCGCCAGCAGCTTGGACCGGGACAGGGGCCACTACACCTTC
TRBV21-1	TRBJ2-1	.	.	CAVPGVGQFF	TGTGCCGTTCCGGGGGTTGGGCAGTTCTTC
TRBV5-8	TRBJ2-6	TRBD1	.	CASSNGRQGADSGANVLTF	TGTGCCAGCAGCAATGGCAGGCAGGGGGCCGACTCTGGGGCCAACGTCCTGACTTTC
TRBV4-1	TRBJ1-2	.	few	CASSQGRRTGTLYGYTF	TGCGCCAGCAGCCAAGGAAGGAGAACCGGGACACTCTATGGCTACACCTTC
TRBV28	TRBJ2-7	.	.	CASSVTSGGNEQYF	TGTGCCAGCAGCGTGACCTCAGGGGGGAACGAGCAGTACTTC
TRBV6-1	TRBJ1-5	TRBD1	.	CASSGILTGDNQPQHF	TGTGCCAGCAGTGGGATTTTGACAGGGGACAATCAGCCCCAGCATTTT
TRBV5-1	TRBJ2-1	.	.	CASSPRGGGAYNEQFF	TGCGCCAGCAGCCCCCGAGGTGGCGGAGCCTACAATGAGCAGTTCTTC
TRBV25-1	TRBJ1-2	.	.	CASSGRGDYGYTF	TGTGCCAGCAGTGGCAGGGGAGACTATGGCTACACCTTC
TRBV4-1	TRBJ1-4	.	.	CASSPDGDEKLFF	TGCGCCAGCAGCCCAGACGGGGATGAAAAACTGTTTTTT
TRBV5-5	TRBJ2-2	TRBD2	few	CASTLRLAGGFGELFF	TGTGCCAGCACCCTACGACTAGCGGGAGGGTTCGGGGAGCTGTTTTTT
TRBV27	TRBJ2-1	TRBD2	.	CASIPGRGRTSSYNEQFF	TGTGCCAGCATCCCCGGGAGAGGCCGGACTAGCTCCTACAATGAGCAGTTCTTC
TRBV4-2	TRBJ2-7	TRBD2	medium-sized	CASSHPGDWTSGYEQYF	TGTGCCAGCAGCCATCCCGGGGATTGGACTAGCGGCTACGAGCAGTACTTC
TRBV7-2	TRBJ1-4	TRBD1	.	CASSSDRGPYFTNEKLFF	TGTGCCAGCAGCTCGGACAGGGGGCCTTATTTCACTAATGAAAAACTGTTTTTT
TRBV11-3	TRBJ2-3	TRBD2	.	CASSSGLAGLRAEDTQYF	TGTGCCAGCAGCTCCGGACTAGCGGGACTTCGGGCGGAAGATACGCAGTATTTT
TRBV5-1	TRBJ2-2	.	once	CASSLSLYGELFF	TGCGCCAGCAGCTTGTCTCTGTACGGGGAGCTGTTTTTT
TRBV5-1	TRBJ2-1	TRBD2	.	CASSLGASGSNEQFF	TGCGCCAGCAGCCTCGGGGCTAGCGGGAGCAATGAGCAGTTCTTC
TRBV5-1	TRBJ2-2	TRBD2	.	CASSYLAGVPGELFF	TGCGCCAGCAGCTATTTAGCGGGAGTCCCCGGGGAGCTGTTTTTT